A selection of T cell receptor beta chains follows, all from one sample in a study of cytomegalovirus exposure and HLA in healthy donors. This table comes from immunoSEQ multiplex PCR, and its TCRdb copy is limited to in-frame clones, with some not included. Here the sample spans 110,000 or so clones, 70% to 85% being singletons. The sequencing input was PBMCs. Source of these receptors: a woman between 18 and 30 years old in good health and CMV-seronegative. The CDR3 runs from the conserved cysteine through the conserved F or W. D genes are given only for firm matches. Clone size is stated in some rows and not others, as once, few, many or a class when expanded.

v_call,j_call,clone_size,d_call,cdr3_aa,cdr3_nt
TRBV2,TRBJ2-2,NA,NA,CASTSGGASHGELFF,TGTGCCAGCACGTCGGGCGGGGCCAGCCACGGGGAGCTGTTTTTT
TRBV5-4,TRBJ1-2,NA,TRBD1,CASSLTGGANYGYTF,TGTGCCAGCAGCTTGACAGGGGGCGCTAACTATGGCTACACCTTC
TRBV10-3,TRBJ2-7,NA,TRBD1,CAISEMGTGSYEQYF,TGTGCCATCAGTGAGATGGGGACAGGGTCCTACGAGCAGTACTTC
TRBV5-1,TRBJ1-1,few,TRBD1,CASSWDRVNTEAFF,TGCGCCAGCAGCTGGGACAGGGTGAACACTGAAGCTTTCTTT
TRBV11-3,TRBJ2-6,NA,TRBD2,CASSPGRAGANVLTF,TGTGCCAGCAGCCCTGGGAGGGCTGGGGCCAACGTCCTGACTTTC
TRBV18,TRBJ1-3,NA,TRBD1,CASSQGTGRNTIYF,TGTGCCAGCTCACAAGGGACAGGCAGAAACACCATATATTTT
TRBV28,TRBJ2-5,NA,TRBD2,CASSHRTSGEETQYF,TGTGCCAGCAGTCACAGGACTAGCGGGGAAGAGACCCAGTACTTC
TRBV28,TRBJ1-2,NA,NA,CASSSPPRYGYTF,TGTGCCAGCAGTTCCCCCCCCCGCTATGGCTACACCTTC
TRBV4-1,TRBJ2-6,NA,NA,CASSYKGGAGANVLTF,TGCGCCAGCAGCTATAAAGGGGGGGCAGGGGCCAACGTCCTGACTTTC
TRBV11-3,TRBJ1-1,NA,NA,CASSLAGLGARATEAFF,TGTGCCAGCAGCTTAGCGGGGTTGGGGGCGCGGGCGACTGAAGCTTTCTTT
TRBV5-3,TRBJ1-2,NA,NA,CARSLREVYGYTF,TGTGCCAGAAGCTTGAGAGAGGTCTATGGCTACACCTTC
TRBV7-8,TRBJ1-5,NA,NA,CASSLTDSGNQPQHF,TGTGCCAGCAGCTTAACGGACAGCGGCAATCAGCCCCAGCATTTT
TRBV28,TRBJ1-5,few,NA,CASSPGVQPQHF,TGTGCCAGCAGTCCAGGGGTTCAGCCCCAGCATTTT
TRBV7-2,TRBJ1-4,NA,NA,CASSPTVSNEKLFF,TGTGCCAGCAGCCCGACAGTTTCCAATGAAAAACTGTTTTTT
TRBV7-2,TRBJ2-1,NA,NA,CASSPPVEEQFF,TGTGCCAGCAGCCCGCCGGTCGAGGAGCAGTTCTTC
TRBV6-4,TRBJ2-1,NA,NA,CASNLSLGLAQYNEQFF,TGTGCCAGCAACCTCTCCCTGGGGCTAGCGCAATACAATGAGCAGTTCTTC
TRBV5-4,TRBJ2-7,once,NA,CASSLGAPSRGNEQYF,TGTGCCAGCAGCTTGGGGGCGCCTAGCAGAGGCAACGAGCAGTACTTC
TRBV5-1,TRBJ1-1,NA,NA,CASSSQGEDTEAFF,TGCGCCAGCAGCTCACAGGGAGAGGACACTGAAGCTTTCTTT
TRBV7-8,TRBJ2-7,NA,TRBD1,CASSQAARGQKLYEQYF,TGTGCCAGCAGCCAAGCGGCTAGGGGACAGAAACTGTACGAGCAGTACTTC
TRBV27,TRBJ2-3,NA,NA,CASSRLTGSSTDTQYF,TGTGCCAGCAGTCGTTTGACAGGATCAAGCACAGATACGCAGTATTTT
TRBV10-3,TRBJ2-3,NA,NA,CAISPLAGTDTQYF,TGTGCCATCAGCCCTCTGGCGGGCACAGATACGCAGTATTTT
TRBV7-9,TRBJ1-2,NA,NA,CATTTAGDYGYTF,TGTGCCACCACTACGGCGGGGGACTATGGCTACACCTTC
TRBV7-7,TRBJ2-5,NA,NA,CASSLVLGGETQYF,TGTGCCAGCAGCTTAGTTCTAGGTGGGGAGACCCAGTACTTC
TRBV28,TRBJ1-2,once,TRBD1,CASEGARGYTF,TGTGCCAGCGAGGGGGCGCGTGGCTACACCTTC
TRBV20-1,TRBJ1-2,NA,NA,CSARDLGGYTF,TGCAGTGCTAGAGATCTCGGTGGCTACACCTTC
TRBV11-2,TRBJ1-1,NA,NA,CASSLDVQGSAFF,TGTGCCAGCAGCTTAGACGTTCAGGGTTCAGCTTTCTTT
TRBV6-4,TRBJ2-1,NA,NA,CASTSGQYNEQFF,TGTGCCAGCACCTCGGGACAATACAATGAGCAGTTCTTC
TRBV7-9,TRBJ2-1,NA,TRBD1,CASSFLGTGRYNEQFF,TGTGCCAGCAGCTTTCTGGGGACAGGGAGATACAATGAGCAGTTCTTC
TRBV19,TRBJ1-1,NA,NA,CASSGGAGMLNTEAFF,TGTGCCAGTAGTGGGGGGGCGGGAATGTTGAACACTGAAGCTTTCTTT
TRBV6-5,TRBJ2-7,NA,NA,CASRSPYRVHEQYF,TGTGCCAGCCGATCGCCGTACAGGGTACACGAGCAGTACTTC
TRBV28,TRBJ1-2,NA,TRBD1,CASSSDRGRGYTF,TGTGCCAGCAGTTCCGACAGGGGGCGAGGCTACACCTTC